Listed below are T cell receptor beta chains from one sample, sequenced in a study of blood T cell repertoires in COVID-19. TCRdb's copy holds only in-frame clones and misses some; the assay was immunoSEQ multiplex PCR. Seen here are 150,000 or so clones, about 88% observed once, and the top ten hold over 0.85%. Sequencing was carried out using peripheral blood. The source is a man younger than 35 with acute or convalescent COVID-19. Both conserved end residues are part of each CDR3. A D gene is named only where the DNA matches it firmly. The listing skips clone size in some rows; elsewhere it reads once, few, many or a size class.

D gene	clone size	V gene	J gene	CDR3 protein	CDR3 DNA
-	few	TRBV7-3	TRBJ2-2	CASSYTPTGELFF	TGTGCCAGCAGCTATACACCCACCGGGGAGCTGTTTTTT
-	-	TRBV27	TRBJ2-1	CASSTRLVGEQFF	TGTGCCAGCAGTACCCGACTAGTCGGGGAGCAGTTCTTC
TRBD2	-	TRBV5-1	TRBJ2-1	CASSSKRGGRDNEQFF	TGCGCCAGCAGCTCCAAACGGGGGGGCCGAGACAATGAGCAGTTCTTC
-	-	TRBV23-1	TRBJ1-3	CASSQFGRDSSGNTIYF	TGCGCCAGCAGTCAATTCGGACGCGACAGCTCTGGAAACACCATATATTTT
-	-	TRBV6-5	TRBJ2-1	CASSYGRVNNEQFF	TGTGCCAGCAGTTATGGCAGGGTTAACAATGAGCAGTTCTTC
-	-	TRBV4-1	TRBJ1-5	CASSLTGVNQPQHF	TGCGCCAGCAGCCTCACAGGAGTCAATCAGCCCCAGCATTTT
TRBD1	-	TRBV18	TRBJ2-5	CASSPSGGRETQYF	TGTGCCAGCTCACCCTCAGGGGGTCGGGAGACCCAGTACTTC
TRBD1	-	TRBV18	TRBJ2-1	CASSPRPAGTGSDNEQFF	TGTGCCAGCTCACCCCGCCCGGCCGGGACAGGGTCTGACAATGAGCAGTTCTTC
TRBD1	once	TRBV12-5	TRBJ1-3	CASGLVPDRAGNTIYF	TGTGCTAGTGGTTTGGTACCGGACAGGGCTGGAAACACCATATATTTT
TRBD2	-	TRBV7-7	TRBJ2-1	CASSALAGGTSDEQFF	TGTGCCAGCAGCGCGTTAGCGGGGGGCACTTCCGATGAGCAGTTCTTC
-	-	TRBV19	TRBJ1-5	CASSMTENSNQPQHF	TGTGCCAGTAGCATGACAGAAAATAGCAATCAGCCCCAGCATTTT
TRBD1	-	TRBV30	TRBJ2-7	CAWSTGAHEQYF	TGTGCCTGGAGTACAGGGGCCCACGAGCAGTACTTC
-	once	TRBV9	TRBJ1-3	CASSTSSVIGPRNTIYF	TGTGCCAGCAGCACTAGTTCTGTCATCGGGCCCCGAAACACCATATATTTT
-	-	TRBV7-2	TRBJ1-5	CASSLRSGGLNSNQPQHF	TGTGCCAGCAGCTTAAGATCGGGGGGGCTTAATAGCAATCAGCCCCAGCATTTT
-	-	TRBV10-3	TRBJ1-2	CATGEMIANYGYTF	TGTGCCACCGGGGAGATGATTGCTAACTATGGCTACACCTTC
-	-	TRBV4-2	TRBJ1-1	CASSPEGPSEAFF	TGTGCCAGCAGCCCCGAGGGCCCCTCTGAAGCTTTCTTT
TRBD1	few	TRBV19	TRBJ2-1	CASSPQGQGAYNEQFF	TGTGCCAGTAGCCCCCAGGGACAGGGAGCGTACAATGAGCAGTTCTTC
-	-	TRBV7-9	TRBJ2-1	CASSHTYNEQFF	TGTGCCAGCAGCCACACCTACAATGAGCAGTTCTTC
-	-	TRBV7-8	TRBJ1-6	CASSLVGPQSPLHF	TGTGCCAGCAGCTTAGTGGGGCCACAATCACCCCTCCACTTT
TRBD1	-	TRBV20-1	TRBJ1-5	CSASRGTENQPQHF	TGCAGTGCTAGTAGGGGGACAGAGAATCAGCCCCAGCATTTT
TRBD1	-	TRBV7-2	TRBJ2-1	CATSSWTGSVDEQFF	TGTGCCACCTCGTCTTGGACAGGGTCGGTCGATGAGCAGTTCTTC
TRBD1	-	TRBV28	TRBJ1-3	CASSLLTGKTGNTIYF	TGTGCCAGCAGTTTGTTGACAGGGAAAACTGGAAACACCATATATTTT
-	-	TRBV6-5	TRBJ1-6	CASSYLGGNSPLHF	TGTGCCAGCAGTTACCTGGGGGGTAATTCACCCCTCCACTTT
TRBD1	-	TRBV9	TRBJ2-1	CASSVGGTANNEQFF	TGTGCCAGCAGCGTAGGGGGGACAGCAAACAATGAGCAGTTCTTC
TRBD1	few	TRBV6-5	TRBJ1-2	CASSYSEGAYGYTF	TGTGCCAGCAGTTACTCAGAGGGGGCCTATGGCTACACCTTC
-	-	TRBV2	TRBJ2-3	CASSGTDTDTQYF	TGTGCCAGCAGTGGGACAGACACAGATACGCAGTATTTT
-	-	TRBV7-6	TRBJ1-2	CASSSGSGYGYTF	TGTGCCAGCAGCTCCGGTTCAGGCTATGGCTACACCTTC
-	-	TRBV6-1	TRBJ2-2	CASSEVRGFTGELFF	TGTGCCAGCAGTGAAGTCAGGGGATTTACCGGGGAGCTGTTTTTT
-	-	TRBV29-1	TRBJ2-3	CSVDDSGSTDTQYF	TGCAGCGTTGACGATTCCGGGAGCACAGATACGCAGTATTTT
-	once	TRBV7-8	TRBJ1-5	CASSSADGGDTNQPQHF	TGTGCCAGCAGCTCCGCGGATGGGGGGGACACCAATCAGCCCCAGCATTTT
-	few	TRBV30	TRBJ1-6	CAWRGQGNSPLHF	TGTGCCTGGAGGGGGCAGGGAAATTCACCCCTCCACTTT
-	-	TRBV28	TRBJ1-4	CASSSYSRGSTNEKLFF	TGTGCCAGCAGTTCTTACTCTCGAGGGTCGACTAATGAAAAACTGTTTTTT
-	-	TRBV10-1	TRBJ2-4	CASRGLLLAKNIQYF	TGCGCCAGCCGTGGACTGCTTCTGGCCAAAAACATTCAGTACTTC
TRBD1	-	TRBV14	TRBJ2-1	CASSPTGGAYNEQFF	TGTGCCAGCAGCCCAACAGGGGGCGCGTACAATGAGCAGTTCTTC
TRBD1	-	TRBV29-1	TRBJ1-1	CSVEPDRAYTEAFF	TGCAGCGTTGAACCTGACAGGGCGTACACTGAAGCTTTCTTT
TRBD1	-	TRBV7-2	TRBJ1-2	CASRKGQGAGGYTF	TGTGCCAGCAGAAAGGGACAGGGGGCAGGTGGCTACACCTTC
TRBD1	few	TRBV4-1	TRBJ2-1	CASSQDGMGQDYNEQFF	TGCGCCAGCAGCCAAGATGGAATGGGACAGGACTACAATGAGCAGTTCTTC
-	-	TRBV10-1	TRBJ1-4	CATRLLEAFF	TGCGCCACCCGCCTCCTTGAAGCGTTTTTT
TRBD1	few	TRBV28	TRBJ1-2	CASSDDRVYGYTF	TGTGCCAGCAGTGACGACAGGGTCTATGGCTACACCTTC
-	-	TRBV2	TRBJ2-5	CASTRGGGYQETQYF	TGTGCCAGCACCCGAGGGGGGGGGTACCAAGAGACCCAGTACTTC
TRBD1	-	TRBV5-1	TRBJ1-4	CASSPGTEEKLFF	TGCGCCAGCAGCCCTGGGACAGAGGAAAAACTGTTTTTT
-	few	TRBV6-1	TRBJ2-1	CASSERGWAGADEQFF	TGTGCCAGCAGTGAAAGAGGATGGGCAGGGGCCGATGAGCAGTTCTTC
TRBD1	-	TRBV5-4	TRBJ2-3	CASSSDRGIPDTQYF	TGTGCCAGCAGCTCGGACAGGGGGATTCCAGATACGCAGTATTTT
-	-	TRBV28	TRBJ2-5	CASTPAAEEIETQYF	TGTGCCAGCACTCCCGCGGCTGAAGAGATAGAGACCCAGTACTTC
TRBD1	-	TRBV10-3	TRBJ2-2	CAISGSQGKKNQPGELFF	TGTGCCATCAGTGGATCACAGGGGAAAAAAAATCAGCCCGGGGAGCTGTTTTTT
-	-	TRBV5-4	TRBJ1-2	CASSLVGQNNYGYTF	TGTGCCAGCAGCTTGGTTGGTCAGAATAACTATGGCTACACCTTC
TRBD1	-	TRBV9	TRBJ2-3	CASSGGRGPADTQYF	TGTGCCAGCAGCGGCGGCAGGGGGCCCGCAGATACGCAGTATTTT
TRBD1	-	TRBV6-5	TRBJ1-1	CASSRTGGTEAFF	TGTGCCAGCAGCCGGACAGGGGGCACTGAAGCTTTCTTT
TRBD1	-	TRBV19	TRBJ1-6	CASSPTGTGNSPLHF	TGTGCCAGTAGTCCTACGGGGACAGGGAATTCACCCCTCCACTTT
-	few	TRBV9	TRBJ1-4	CASSVDRGANEKLFF	TGTGCCAGCAGCGTAGATCGGGGGGCTAATGAAAAACTGTTTTTT
TRBD1	-	TRBV9	TRBJ1-4	CASSPRDRFTTNEKLFF	TGTGCCAGCAGCCCGAGGGACAGATTCACAACTAATGAAAAACTGTTTTTT
TRBD2	-	TRBV5-1	TRBJ2-1	CASSLFSGEYNEQFF	TGCGCCAGCAGCTTGTTTAGCGGGGAATACAATGAGCAGTTCTTC
-	-	TRBV9	TRBJ1-1	CASTRGDRLPAFF	TGTGCCAGCACCAGGGGAGACAGACTGCCCGCTTTCTTT